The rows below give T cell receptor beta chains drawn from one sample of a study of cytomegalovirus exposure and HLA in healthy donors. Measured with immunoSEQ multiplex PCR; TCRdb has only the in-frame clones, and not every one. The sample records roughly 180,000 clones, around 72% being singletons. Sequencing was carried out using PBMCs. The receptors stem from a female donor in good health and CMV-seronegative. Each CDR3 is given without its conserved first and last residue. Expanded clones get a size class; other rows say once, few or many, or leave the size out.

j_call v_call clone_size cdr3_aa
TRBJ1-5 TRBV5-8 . ASSLGTGNQPQH
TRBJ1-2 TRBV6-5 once ASSNGQSYT
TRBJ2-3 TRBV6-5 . ASSYRGDTDTQY
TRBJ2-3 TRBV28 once ASSPGGSPADTQY
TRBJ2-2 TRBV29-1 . SVALNTGELF
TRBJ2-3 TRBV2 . ATTGTWDRATDTQY
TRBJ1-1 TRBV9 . ASSVAVNTEAF
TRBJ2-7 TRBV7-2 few ASSSQPSGMNEQY
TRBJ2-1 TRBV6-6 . ASSSRGNGRSGEQF
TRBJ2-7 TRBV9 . ASGGGQVYEQY
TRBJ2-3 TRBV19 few ASSRNRQGGGTDTQY
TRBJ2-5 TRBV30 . AWSTLAGGWETQY
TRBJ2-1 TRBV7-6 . ASSLGQTGHNEQF
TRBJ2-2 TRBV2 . ASRSGGIGELF
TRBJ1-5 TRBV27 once ASKGSGGNQPQH
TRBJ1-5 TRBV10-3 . AISESEVLNQLQH
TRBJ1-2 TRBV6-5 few ASSYGTGNGYT
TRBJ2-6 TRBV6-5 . ASRTPGANVLT
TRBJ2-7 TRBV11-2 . ASSLVGGYEQY
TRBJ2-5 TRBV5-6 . ASRATGTGKETQY
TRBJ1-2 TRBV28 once ASRRLLDGYT
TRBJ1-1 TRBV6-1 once ASSEQGGGSSEAF
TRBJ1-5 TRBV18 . ASSPGQGVGNQPQH
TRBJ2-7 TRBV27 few ASSFLGASYEQY
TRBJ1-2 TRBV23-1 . ASSHISGTGNGYT
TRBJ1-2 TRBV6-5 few ASSYSTGQNYGYT
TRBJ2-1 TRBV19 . ASKLADPPHNEQF
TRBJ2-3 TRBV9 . ASSVAGQTTDTQY
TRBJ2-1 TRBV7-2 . ASSVTSGGALEQF
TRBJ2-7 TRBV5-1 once ASSLGREEYEQY
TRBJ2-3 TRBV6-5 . ASSYQGPWADTQY
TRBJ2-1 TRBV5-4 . ASSLGRDRGRNEQF
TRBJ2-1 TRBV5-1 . ASSPGLAGVSNEQF
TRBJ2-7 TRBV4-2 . ASSQDRTASYEQY
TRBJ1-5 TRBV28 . ASIPQGDQPQH
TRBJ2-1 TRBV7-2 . ASSYMALKQF
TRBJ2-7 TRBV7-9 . ASSLPRQGTFYEQY
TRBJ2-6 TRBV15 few ATSRAGTGGSGANVLT
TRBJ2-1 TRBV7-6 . ASSLDPSGSSYNEQF
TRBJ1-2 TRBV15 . ATSTYRDNDGYT
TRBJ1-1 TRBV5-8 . ASSRVRGAF